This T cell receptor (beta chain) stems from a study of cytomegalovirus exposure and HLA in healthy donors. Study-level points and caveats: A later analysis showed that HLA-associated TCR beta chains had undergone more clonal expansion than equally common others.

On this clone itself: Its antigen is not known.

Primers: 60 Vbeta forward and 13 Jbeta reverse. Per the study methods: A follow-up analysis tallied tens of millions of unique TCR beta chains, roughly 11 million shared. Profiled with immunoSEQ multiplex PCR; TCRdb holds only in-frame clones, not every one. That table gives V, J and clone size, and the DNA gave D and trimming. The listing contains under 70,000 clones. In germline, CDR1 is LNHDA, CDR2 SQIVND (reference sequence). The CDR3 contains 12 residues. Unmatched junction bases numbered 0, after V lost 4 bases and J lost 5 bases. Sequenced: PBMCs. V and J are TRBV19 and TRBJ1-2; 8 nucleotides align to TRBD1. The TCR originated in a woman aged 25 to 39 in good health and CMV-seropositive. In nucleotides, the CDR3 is TGTGCCAGTAGTAGACAGGGGTATGGCTACACCTTC. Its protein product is CASSRQGYGYTF.